These T cell receptor beta chains were read from a single sample in a study of blood T cell repertoires in COVID-19. Profiling relied on immunoSEQ multiplex PCR, and the TCRdb table lists in-frame clones only, not all of them. The sample gives some 250,000 clones, around 81% of which show up once; around 3% is in the top ten. Sequencing used peripheral blood. The receptors originated from a woman in her sixties with active or convalescent COVID-19. CDR3s leave out the opening cysteine and the closing phenylalanine or tryptophan. Clone size is shown for a subset of rows, as once, few, many or a class of expanded clone.

size | J | V | CDR3
- | TRBJ1-2 | TRBV5-1 | ASSSTGDPLGWYGYT
- | TRBJ1-2 | TRBV12-3/TRBV12-4 | ASRGQGVGGYT
- | TRBJ1-6 | TRBV5-1 | ASSTLYNSPLH
- | TRBJ2-3 | TRBV7-3 | ASSGTLSTDTQY
- | TRBJ2-7 | TRBV29-1 | SADRGTHEQY
- | TRBJ1-2 | TRBV15 | ATSRPQGGGHGYT
once | TRBJ2-1 | TRBV10-3 | AISGRIAGGPNEQF
- | TRBJ2-5 | TRBV5-1 | ASSLGLAGGRETQY
- | TRBJ2-7 | TRBV11-2 | ASSLHRGEQY
- | TRBJ1-5 | TRBV6-5 | ASTGARGNQPQH
- | TRBJ2-3 | TRBV30 | AWSRSTDTQY
once | TRBJ2-1 | TRBV7-2 | ASSLLDEQF
- | TRBJ2-5 | TRBV21-1 | ARNTGQQETQY
- | TRBJ1-5 | TRBV19 | ASSIGGFLARGNQPQH
- | TRBJ2-3 | TRBV7-9 | ASSWGDTDTQY
- | TRBJ2-5 | TRBV6-6 | ASSPGGQETQY
few | TRBJ1-5 | TRBV6-4 | ASSESSNQPQH
- | TRBJ2-5 | TRBV5-6 | ASSLVGGFQETQY
- | TRBJ1-1 | TRBV7-9 | ASSLAMLNTEAF
- | TRBJ2-3 | TRBV7-6 | ASSPVRAGPGRGSTDTQY
once | TRBJ2-7 | TRBV4-3 | ASSHHEGYEQY
- | TRBJ2-1 | TRBV5-4 | ASSLELAGGLQDEQF
- | TRBJ1-2 | TRBV11-2 | ASSLGTVNGYT
- | TRBJ2-2 | TRBV10-3 | ATLASGTSMAGELF
- | TRBJ2-7 | TRBV5-1 | ASSSWRQGNEQY
few | TRBJ2-7 | TRBV7-2 | ASSLGLRGGSHEQY
once | TRBJ1-1 | TRBV18 | ASSPLAVNTEAF
- | TRBJ1-2 | TRBV28 | ASSFWGGQMNGYT
- | TRBJ1-2 | TRBV6-5 | ASSYSTGANYGYT
- | TRBJ1-4 | TRBV20-1 | SALGRKLF
- | TRBJ2-7 | TRBV7-2 | ASSLVGTSGGGMYEQY
- | TRBJ2-2 | TRBV7-2 | ASSPGTGELF
- | TRBJ1-1 | TRBV28 | ASSLVQNTEAF
- | TRBJ1-2 | TRBV2 | ASNKGGSYGYT
- | TRBJ1-2 | TRBV21-1 | ASSKVGNTHGYT
- | TRBJ1-3 | TRBV4-2 | ASRYSGNTIY
- | TRBJ2-5 | TRBV2 | ASSFRGNQETQY
- | TRBJ1-2 | TRBV7-9 | ASSSGQIYTRGGYT
- | TRBJ1-4 | TRBV6-2/TRBV6-3 | ASSFRSFRNEKLF